The 5 T cell receptor beta chains presented below share a single source sample, sequenced in a study of blood T cell repertoires in COVID-19. Only in-frame clones appear in the TCRdb table, and some are missing; sequencing was by immunoSEQ multiplex PCR. Of about 40,000 clones listed, about nine tenths were seen once; the top ten hold approximately 0.37%. The sample consisted of peripheral blood. These receptors originate from a human donor in a cohort sampled during active COVID-19.

V is TRBV10-3 and J is TRBJ1-2; 7 positions match TRBD1. The CDR3 contains 14 residues. Germline-derived CDR1 and CDR2 are ENHRY and SYGVKD. V lost 3 bases to trimming and J lost 4 bases; unmatched junction nucleotides: 5. CDR3 residues: CAISEPGGGYGYTF. CDR3 DNA sequence: TGTGCCATCAGTGAACCAGGGGGAGGCTATGGCTACACCTTC.

The V and J genes are TRBV19 and TRBJ1-5; 10 nucleotides agree with TRBD1. There are 15 residues in the CDR3. In germline, CDR1 is LNHDA, CDR2 SQIVND (reference sequence). The V segment lost 6 bases and the J segment 4 bases; nucleotides outside the gene matches: 6. CDR3 DNA sequence: TGTGCCAGTAGGCCGGACAGGGGGGTAAATCAGCCCCAGCATTTT. This gives the protein CASRPDRGVNQPQHF. The full variable domain, completed using reference TRBV19 and TRBJ1-5, is DGGITQSPKYLFRKEGQNVTLSCEQNLNHDAMYWYRQDPGQGLRLIYYSQIVNDFQKGDIAEGYSVSREKKESFPLTVTSAQKNPTAFYLCASRPDRGVNQPQHFGDGTRLSIL.

The chain employs TRBV19 and TRBJ1-1; 10 nucleotides agree with TRBD1. The CDR3 is 12 amino acids. CDR1 is LNHDA and CDR2 is SQIVND in the germline V gene (reference sequence). V dropped 9 bases and J dropped 4; count of bases not matched to a gene: 2. This CDR3 reads CASRDRGTEAFF. The DNA for the CDR3 is TGTGCCAGCCGGGACAGGGGCACTGAAGCTTTCTTT.

This clone was counted only a few times. The chain uses TRBV7-6 and TRBJ1-1; D is ambiguous. With 3 bases removed from V and 6 bases from J, the gap between germline ends came to 11 bases. This CDR3 comprises 13 residues. Germline-derived CDR1 and CDR2 are SGHVS and FNYEAQ. CDR3 protein: CASSFSGHSEAFF. CDR3 nucleotide sequence: TGTGCCAGCAGCTTTTCGGGTCATTCTGAAGCTTTCTTT.

This chain connects TRBV7-6 to TRBJ2-7, with a weak D call TRBD2 (5 bases). V was cut by 5 bases and J by 3 bases, with 17 bases left in between. The CDR3 covers 15 residues. Germline CDR1 and CDR2: SGHVS and FNYEAQ. The CDR3 here is CASSADRGSGYEQYF. The DNA of the CDR3 is TGTGCCAGCAGCGCAGACCGAGGGTCGGGCTACGAGCAGTACTTC.